This TCR beta chain emerged from a study of cytomegalovirus exposure and HLA in healthy donors. Vbeta (60) and Jbeta (13) primers were used in the PCR. Clones were sequenced by immunoSEQ multiplex PCR, and TCRdb holds only the in-frame ones, with some missing. Among around 300,000 clones listed, roughly 90% were seen once. The sequenced sample was PBMCs. The TCR was taken from a woman aged 18 to 35 in good health and CMV-seronegative.

As DNA, the CDR3 is TGTGCCAGCAGTATGGGACAGTATAATTCACCCCTCCACTTT. It encodes CASSMGQYNSPLHF. V gene TRBV27 combines with J gene TRBJ1-6, with 7 positions matching TRBD1. Germline assignment: CDR1 MNHEY and CDR2 SMNVEV (reference sequence). V lost 5 bases and J lost 4; bases outside the gene matches: 2. The CDR3 has 14 amino acids.